These T cell receptor beta chains were read from a single sample in a study of technical replicates of blood from several donors. TCRdb keeps only in-frame clones here, not all; method: immunoSEQ multiplex PCR. In the table there are over 55,000 clones, more than 85% of which are singletons. The sequencing input was PBMCs. All receptors derive from a human donor in good health. Some clones in this sample may be carry-over from other donors' samples. The CDR3 runs from the conserved cysteine through the conserved F or W. A D gene is named only where the DNA matches it firmly. Some rows have no size entry. The others give once, few or many, or a class for an expanded clone.

clone_size: .
j_call: TRBJ2-1
v_call: TRBV7-7
d_call: .
cdr3_nt: TGTGCCAGCAGCTTAAACCCTCCCAGCTCCTACAATGAGCAGTTCTTC
cdr3_aa: CASSLNPPSSYNEQFF

clone_size: .
j_call: TRBJ2-7
v_call: TRBV2
d_call: TRBD2
cdr3_nt: TGTGCCAGCAGTGGTCAGCGGGGTTCCTACGAGCAGTACTTC
cdr3_aa: CASSGQRGSYEQYF

clone_size: .
j_call: TRBJ2-1
v_call: TRBV6-5
d_call: .
cdr3_nt: TGTGCCAGCAGTTACTCTGGACAGAATGAGCAGTTCTTC
cdr3_aa: CASSYSGQNEQFF

clone_size: .
j_call: TRBJ1-3
v_call: TRBV11-2
d_call: .
cdr3_nt: TGTGCCAGCAGCTTAGCCCGGGGTCCGACCAGTGGAAACACCATATATTTT
cdr3_aa: CASSLARGPTSGNTIYF

clone_size: .
j_call: TRBJ2-7
v_call: TRBV6-5
d_call: .
cdr3_nt: TGTGCCAGCAGTCAAGCTCTATCCTACGAGCAGTACTTC
cdr3_aa: CASSQALSYEQYF

clone_size: once
j_call: TRBJ1-4
v_call: TRBV4-2
d_call: TRBD1
cdr3_nt: TGTGCCAGCAGCCAAGTAGACAGGGATAGTGAAAAACTGTTTTTT
cdr3_aa: CASSQVDRDSEKLFF

clone_size: .
j_call: TRBJ1-1
v_call: TRBV30
d_call: .
cdr3_nt: TGTGCCTGGAGTGCAGACAGGTGGAACACTGAAGCTTTCTTT
cdr3_aa: CAWSADRWNTEAFF

clone_size: .
j_call: TRBJ2-2
v_call: TRBV2
d_call: .
cdr3_nt: TGTGCCAGCAGTGAGGGGGCCTTAGCTTCGTCTTCCGGGGAGCTGTTTTTT
cdr3_aa: CASSEGALASSSGELFF

clone_size: .
j_call: TRBJ1-3
v_call: TRBV11-2
d_call: .
cdr3_nt: TGTGCCAGCAGCTCCCGGGACTCGAGCTCTGGAAACACCATATATTTT
cdr3_aa: CASSSRDSSSGNTIYF

clone_size: .
j_call: TRBJ1-4
v_call: TRBV25-1
d_call: .
cdr3_nt: TGTGCCAGCAGACCCACGGGGGATGAAAAACTGTTTTTT
cdr3_aa: CASRPTGDEKLFF

clone_size: .
j_call: TRBJ1-3
v_call: TRBV10-3
d_call: TRBD1
cdr3_nt: TGTGCCATCAGTGCTGACAGGGACGGAAACACCATATATTTT
cdr3_aa: CAISADRDGNTIYF

clone_size: .
j_call: TRBJ1-4
v_call: TRBV5-1
d_call: .
cdr3_nt: TGCGCCAGCAGCTTGGCAGGCAGAGATGAAAAACTGTTTTTT
cdr3_aa: CASSLAGRDEKLFF

clone_size: .
j_call: TRBJ1-2
v_call: TRBV13
d_call: TRBD1
cdr3_nt: TGTGCCAGCAGCAGAGGACAGGGGGCGCGGGATGGCTACACCTTC
cdr3_aa: CASSRGQGARDGYTF

clone_size: few
j_call: TRBJ2-1
v_call: TRBV6-4
d_call: .
cdr3_nt: TGTGCCAGCAGTGATTCAGGGCGGCCCTACAATGAGCAGTTCTTC
cdr3_aa: CASSDSGRPYNEQFF

clone_size: once
j_call: TRBJ2-1
v_call: TRBV7-2
d_call: TRBD1
cdr3_nt: TGTGCCAGCAGCGACCGGGACAGGGGAAAGTTCTTC
cdr3_aa: CASSDRDRGKFF

clone_size: few
j_call: TRBJ2-2
v_call: TRBV5-1
d_call: TRBD1
cdr3_nt: TGCGCCAGCAGCCAGACGCGGACAGGGGGAAACACCGGGGAGCTGTTTTTT
cdr3_aa: CASSQTRTGGNTGELFF

clone_size: .
j_call: TRBJ1-5
v_call: TRBV4-1
d_call: TRBD1
cdr3_nt: TGCGCCAGCAGCCAATTTCCGACAGGGGATCAGCCCCAGCATTTT
cdr3_aa: CASSQFPTGDQPQHF

clone_size: .
j_call: TRBJ1-1
v_call: TRBV4-3
d_call: .
cdr3_nt: TGCGCCAGCAGCCAAGATCTGTTCAGGGGCGCTGAAGCTTTCTTT
cdr3_aa: CASSQDLFRGAEAFF

clone_size: once
j_call: TRBJ1-5
v_call: TRBV30
d_call: .
cdr3_nt: TGTGCCTGGAGTGTACCGGGTTACAATCAGCCCCAGCATTTT
cdr3_aa: CAWSVPGYNQPQHF

clone_size: .
j_call: TRBJ1-4
v_call: TRBV7-9
d_call: .
cdr3_nt: TGTGCCAGCAGCTCCCCGACTCTTAGACTGTTTTTT
cdr3_aa: CASSSPTLRLFF

clone_size: .
j_call: TRBJ1-2
v_call: TRBV6-7
d_call: TRBD1
cdr3_nt: TGTGCCAGCAGTTACCCCGGCCAGGGGGCGGCTGGCTACACCTTC
cdr3_aa: CASSYPGQGAAGYTF

clone_size: once
j_call: TRBJ1-2
v_call: TRBV15
d_call: TRBD1
cdr3_nt: TGTGCCACCAGCAGAGCAAGACAGGGAGCTAACTATGGCTACACCTTC
cdr3_aa: CATSRARQGANYGYTF

clone_size: .
j_call: TRBJ2-2
v_call: TRBV5-6
d_call: .
cdr3_nt: TGTGCCAGCAGCTTGGCGTCTACCGGGGAGCTGTTTTTT
cdr3_aa: CASSLASTGELFF

clone_size: .
j_call: TRBJ1-6
v_call: TRBV4-3
d_call: TRBD1
cdr3_nt: TGCGCCAGCAGCCAAGAGGGACAGTCGCATTCACCCCTCCACTTT
cdr3_aa: CASSQEGQSHSPLHF

clone_size: .
j_call: TRBJ2-2
v_call: TRBV5-1
d_call: TRBD2
cdr3_nt: TGCGCCAGCAGCCGCGGGGGGGCTAACACCGGGGAGCTGTTTTTT
cdr3_aa: CASSRGGANTGELFF

clone_size: .
j_call: TRBJ1-2
v_call: TRBV25-1
d_call: .
cdr3_nt: TGTGCCAGCAGTGAACTCCGGGACTCCGGAGGGGACTATGGCTACACCTTC
cdr3_aa: CASSELRDSGGDYGYTF

clone_size: .
j_call: TRBJ2-3
v_call: TRBV4-1
d_call: TRBD2
cdr3_nt: TGCGCCAGCAGCCAAGTCGAGCGGGGGCATGGAGATACGCAGTATTTT
cdr3_aa: CASSQVERGHGDTQYF